A single T cell receptor beta chain is shown here with its context. These data originate in a study of T cell changes during pregnancy in multiple sclerosis. Assay used: immunoSEQ multiplex PCR; TCRdb lists only in-frame clones, some missing. The sample carries 55,000 to 85,000 clones, roughly nine tenths recorded once. J was trimmed by 2 bases and V by 7 bases; bases with no gene match: 11. Germline V lookup: CDR1 LNHDA, CDR2 SQIVND (reference sequence). The CDR3 is 17 residues long. The sample in question was peripheral blood, obtained in the third trimester of pregnancy. The rearrangement links TRBV19 to TRBJ2-2; 9 bases line up with TRBD2. This clonotype was obtained from a female donor with multiple sclerosis, enrolled in a pregnancy study. The CDR3 region has the DNA TGTGCCAGTACCGACATAGCGGGAGTTTCAAACACCGGGGAGCTGTTTTTT. Protein sequence: CASTDIAGVSNTGELFF. The full variable domain, its missing parts supplied by reference TRBV19 and TRBJ2-2, is DGGITQSPKYLFRKEGQNVTLSCEQNLNHDAMYWYRQDPGQGLRLIYYSQIVNDFQKGDIAEGYSVSREKKESFPLTVTSAQKNPTAFYLCASTDIAGVSNTGELFFGEGSRLTVL.